The next 18 T cell receptor beta chains were all read from a single sample in a study of regulatory T cells in long-lasting Graves disease. Construction of the TCR beta libraries employed iRepertoire HTBI primers in conjunction with Arm-PCR of CDR3 regions. One entry per CDR3 protein results from TCRdb running MiXCR on the multiplex PCR reads. The sample includes about 470,000 distinct CDR3 sequences, roughly 20% seen only once; the top ten take approximately 8%. The time point was: persistent/refractory GD, antithyroid drugs over 5 years with positive TRAb. PBMC RNA was the source of the TCR library. Sequenced material: peripheral blood mononuclear cells (PBMCs), taken when the disease was refractory, from a patient treated with antithyroid drugs. The source is a female donor with Graves disease.

This clonotype was counted many times. V gene TRBV6-5 combines with J gene TRBJ1-2; D remains ambiguous. Trimming removed 4 bases from V and 2 bases from J, with 8 bases in between. CDR3 size: 13 residues. CDR1 and CDR2 (germline): MNHEY, SVGAGI. The CDR3 sequence: CASSSAGNYGYTF. The CDR3 DNA reads as TGTGCCAGCAGTTCCGCGGGAAACTATGGCTACACCTTC.

This clonotype was detected ten times or more. The rearrangement joins TRBV13 to TRBJ2-5, with 7 bases fitting TRBD1. Germline V gene lookup returns CDR1 PRHDT and CDR2 FYEKMQ (reference sequence). The CDR3 length is 14 residues. Germline trimming cut 3 bases from V and 7 bases from J; bases unmatched to any gene: 8. CDR3: CASSLGQSGGTQYF. CDR3 nucleotides: TGTGCCAGCAGCTTGGGACAGTCAGGCGGGACCCAGTACTTC.

This clonotype was counted many times. This sequence joins TRBV20-1 and TRBJ1-5, with D perhaps matching TRBD1 (6 bases). The CDR3 loop spans 14 amino acids. V lost 5 bases and J lost 0, with 11 bases in between. Per the germline V gene, CDR1 is DFQATT and CDR2 is SNEGSKA (reference sequence). CDR3 in amino acids: CSARRQDSNQPQHF. In DNA, the CDR3 is TGCAGTGCTCGGAGACAGGATAGCAATCAGCCCCAGCATTTT.

V is TRBV5-1 and J is TRBJ2-3, with 7 nucleotides matching TRBD2. The ends lost 1 base at V and 5 bases at J; junction bases unmatched: 7. Germline CDR1 and CDR2: SGHRS and YFSETQ. This CDR3 contains 15 residues. The CDR3: CASSLWGLSGDTQYF. Written as DNA, the CDR3 is TGCGCCAGCAGCTTGTGGGGACTATCTGGAGATACGCAGTATTTT. Full variable domain (outside the CDR3, taken from reference TRBV5-1 and TRBJ2-3): KAGVTQTPRYLIKTRGQQVTLSCSPISGHRSVSWYQQTPGQGLQFLFEYFSETQRNKGNFPGRFSGRQFSNSRSEMNVSTLELGDSALYLCASSLWGLSGDTQYFGPGTRLTVL.

This clonotype was counted a few times. A read error may be the cause here, since a much bigger clone is one base away. This chain joins TRBV2 and TRBJ1-1; 9 bases fit TRBD1. CDR3 size: 11 residues. Looked up from germline, CDR1 is SNHLY and CDR2 is FYNNEI. V trimming: 11 bases; J trimming: 6 bases; junction bases outside the gene matches: 4. CDR3 coding DNA: TGTGCCGGCGGACAGGGGCCTGAAGCTTTCTTT. As protein: CAGGQGPEAFF.

This chain connects TRBV28 to TRBJ2-7, with D uncertain. Germline CDR1 and CDR2: MDHEN and SYDVKM. The CDR3 runs 12 residues. V lost 5 bases and J lost 7, with 12 bases in between. For the CDR3, the DNA is TGTGCCAGCAGTCCCATTCGTGGGGAGCAGTACTTC. Residues: CASSPIRGEQYF. The whole variable domain, remainder taken from reference TRBV28 and TRBJ2-7, is DVKVTQSSRYLVKRTGEKVFLECVQDMDHENMFWYRQDPGLGLRLIYFSYDVKMKEKGDIPEGYSVSREKKERFSLILESASTNQTSMYLCASSPIRGEQYFGPGTRLTVT.

This clonotype was seen a handful of times. The J gene is TRBJ1-1, the V gene TRBV10-3; tentatively, D is TRBD1 (5 bases). V gave up 4 bases and J gave up 1 base, with 10 bases separating them. This CDR3 has 14 amino acids. Germline V gene data show CDR1 as ENHRY and CDR2 as SYGVKD. The CDR3 nucleotides are TGTGCCATCAGTGTGAAGGGGCCGAACACTGAAGCTTTCTTT. Residues: CAISVKGPNTEAFF.

This clonotype was detected many times. The rearrangement uses TRBV12-3 or TRBV12-4 and TRBJ2-2; D call uncertain. V was shortened by 6 bases and J by 3 bases, with 11 bases between the two germline ends. The CDR3 length is 14 residues. As DNA, the CDR3 is TGTGCCAGCAGGGGGTTCTTCTACACCGGGGAGCTGTTTTTT. Protein: CASRGFFYTGELFF.

The sample holds many counts of this clonotype. This rearrangement joins TRBV13 to TRBJ2-7; no clear D. Trimming took 0 bases from V and 3 from J, leaving 9 bases between them. Germline values: CDR1 PRHDT, CDR2 FYEKMQ (reference sequence). This CDR3 spans 14 amino acids. DNA for the CDR3: TGTGCCAGCAGCTTAGGGGACGTCCACTACGAGCAGTACTTC. Translated: CASSLGDVHYEQYF.

The rearrangement links TRBV4-1 to TRBJ2-1; TRBD2 aligns across 8 bases. The J segment lost 7 bases and the V segment lost 4 bases, leaving 6 bases of the junction unmatched. The CDR3 is made up of 14 amino acids. CDR1 and CDR2 from the germline V gene are MGHRA and YSYEKL. CDR3 DNA: TGCGCCAGCAGCCCGGCTAGCGGGTTAAATGAGCAGTTCTTC. It specifies CASSPASGLNEQFF.

This clonotype has just a few counts. J is TRBJ2-7 and V is TRBV27, with 11 nucleotides matching TRBD2. CDR3 length: 14 residues. Germline values: CDR1 MNHEY, CDR2 SMNVEV (reference sequence). V shed 5 bases, J shed 6 bases, and the junction held 6 bases outside the gene matches. The CDR3 region is CASSQLAGEFEQYF. CDR3 nucleotides: TGTGCCAGCAGTCAACTAGCGGGAGAGTTCGAGCAGTACTTC.

The sample holds many counts of this clonotype. J is TRBJ2-5 and V is TRBV29-1, with TRBD1 as a possible D gene (6 bases). The V and J ends lost 6 bases and 2 bases respectively, with 13 bases between them. The CDR3 has 13 residues. Germline CDR1 SQVTM, CDR2 ANQGSEA. In nucleotides, the CDR3 is TGCAGCGTAGCAGGGGCAGCTCAAGAGACCCAGTACTTC. It codes for CSVAGAAQETQYF. The full variable domain, with the rest looked up from reference TRBV29-1 and TRBJ2-5, is SAVISQKPSRDICQRGTSLTIQCQVDSQVTMMFWYRQQPGQSLTLIATANQGSEATYESGFVIDKFPISRPNLTFSTLTVSNMSPEDSSIYLCSVAGAAQETQYFGPGTRLLVL.

This clonotype was seen many times. V gene TRBV15 combines with J gene TRBJ1-4; unclear D gene. Germline V gene data show CDR1 as LNHNV and CDR2 as YYDKDF (reference sequence). V was clipped by 1 base and J by 7 bases, with 4 bases between them. There are 12 residues in the CDR3. CDR3 coding DNA: TGTGCCACCAGCAGAGGACTTGAAAAACTGTTTTTT. Its translation: CATSRGLEKLFF.

The chain is built from TRBV30 and TRBJ2-1; TRBD2 agrees at 10 bases. The germline V gene has CDR1 GTSNPN and CDR2 SVGIG (reference sequence). The V and J ends lost 0 bases and 9 bases, in that order; junction bases with no gene match: 8. CDR3 length: 15 residues. CDR3 nucleotides: TGTGCCTGGAGTGTTGCAGCGGGAGGGCCAGTTGAGCAGTTCTTC. It translates to CAWSVAAGGPVEQFF.

Concerning this clonotype itself: The junction shows a germline mismatch at one end, possibly a read error. For the CDR3, the DNA is TGCGCCAGCACAGTCACCGGGGAGCCGTTTTTT. Amino acid sequence: CASTVTGEPFF. The genes are TRBV5-1 and TRBJ2-2, with D possibly matching TRBD2 (5 bases). CDR3 size: 11 residues. Looked up from germline, CDR1 is SGHRS and CDR2 is YFSETQ.

With respect to this clonotype: A read error may explain this, as a much larger clone is one base away. The gene calls are TRBV3-1 and TRBJ1-1; D ambiguous. From germline, CDR1 is LGHDT and CDR2 YNNKEL (reference sequence). This CDR3 has 11 amino acids. The chain's CDR3 is CASSQQTEASF. CDR3 DNA sequence: TGTGCCAGCAGCCAACAAACTGAAGCTTCCTTT.

This clonotype was counted only a few times. V usage is TRBV11-1 and J usage is TRBJ2-7; TRBD2 aligns across 7 bases. The germline V gene encodes CDR1 SGHAT and CDR2 FQDESV (reference sequence). J lost 4 bases, V lost 5 bases, and 11 bases had no gene match. The CDR3 is made up of 15 amino acids. This CDR3 is CASSPVGGRGYEQYF. The CDR3 coding sequence is TGTGCCAGCAGCCCGGTGGGAGGGCGAGGTTACGAGCAGTACTTC.

This clonotype showed up just a few times. CDR3 in DNA: TGTGCCACCAGCCCCCGGAGGGTTAATGAAAAACTGTTTTTT. Translation: CATSPRRVNEKLFF. This chain joins TRBV15 and TRBJ1-4; no firm D call. V was trimmed by 5 bases and J by 4 bases, leaving 11 bases between them. Germline-derived CDR1 and CDR2 are LNHNV and YYDKDF (reference sequence). The CDR3 is 14 residues long.